This entry is about one TCR beta chain. Its specificity is unknown. CDR1 is GTSNPN, CDR2 SVGIG, per germline (reference sequence). The CDR3 spans 17 residues. V shed 4 bases, J shed 3 bases, and the junction held 13 bases outside the gene matches. The sample comes from a study of cytomegalovirus exposure and HLA in healthy donors. Study as a whole: Inside one of the first data releases sat 80 million to 95 million unique TCRs taken from HLA-typed donors.

Overall study findings and caveats: Sequences of the TCR beta chain were said to predict the HLA-A and HLA-B alleles of most subjects accurately. Several V segments, TRBV6-2 and TRBV6-3 among them, could not be told apart and were dropped.

With 60 Vbeta and 13 Jbeta primers, the PCR was carried out. Per the authors' pipeline: The count from a later analysis was 70 million to 85 million unique TCR beta chains, 9 million to 12 million of them shared. Some clones are missing from TCRdb's copy, which holds only in-frame ones; the method was immunoSEQ multiplex PCR. D and trimming come from the DNA, and the V and J calls and clone size come from that table. The sample records some 140,000 clones, less than 85% being singletons. The chain joins TRBV30 to TRBJ2-1, with 9 bases identical to TRBD2. Sequencing used PBMCs. The TCR sequence derives from a man aged 35 to 55 in good health and CMV-seronegative. The CDR3 reads CAWNTDLGGRGYNEQFF. The CDR3 DNA is TGTGCCTGGAACACCGATCTGGGCGGGAGGGGCTACAATGAGCAGTTCTTC.